The 27 T cell receptor beta chains presented below share a single source sample, sequenced in a study of cytomegalovirus exposure and HLA in healthy donors. PCR used 60 Vbeta primers and 13 Jbeta primers. The repertoire was sequenced with immunoSEQ multiplex PCR; TCRdb's copy has only in-frame clones and lacks some. Here the sample spans more than 150,000 clones, under 80% being singletons. Sequencing input: PBMCs. Source of these receptors: a woman in her 30s in good health and CMV-seropositive.

This rearrangement joins TRBV9 to TRBJ2-7; TRBD2 agrees at 11 bases. The CDR3 contains 13 residues. J lost 12 bases, V lost 3 bases, and 8 bases had no gene match. Germline V gives CDR1 SGDLS, CDR2 YYNGEE. CDR3 nucleotides: TGTGCCAGCAGCGCCGGGACTAGCGGAATCCGGTACTTC. Translated: CASSAGTSGIRYF. Complete variable domain (other parts from reference TRBV9 and TRBJ2-7): DSGVTQTPKHLITATGQRVTLRCSPRSGDLSVYWYQQSLDQGLQFLIQYYNGEERAKGNILERFSAQQFPDLHSELNLSSLELGDSALYFCASSAGTSGIRYFGPGTRLTVT.

A remark on this clone: An end of the junction does not agree with germline; a read error may underlie this. The chain has TRBV7-9 and TRBJ1-5; D uncertain. This CDR3 is built from 14 residues. Looked up from germline, CDR1 is SEHNR and CDR2 is FQNEAQ (reference sequence). The CDR3 DNA reads as TGTTCCAGCACCAGAGGCCCTAGCAATCAGCCCCAGCATTTT. Protein product: CSSTRGPSNQPQHF.

This rearrangement joins TRBV30 to TRBJ1-2; tentative D call: TRBD1 (5 bases). The germline V gene has CDR1 GTSNPN and CDR2 SVGIG (reference sequence). This CDR3 region has 14 residues. The germline V and J ends were trimmed by 3 bases and 5 bases, with 16 bases remaining between them. Here the CDR3 reads CAWRGNGGKYGYTF. CDR3 DNA sequence: TGTGCCTGGAGAGGTAACGGGGGAAAATATGGCTACACCTTC.

The gene calls are TRBV5-3 and TRBJ1-1; TRBD1 aligns across 8 bases. TRBV5-3 counts as an open reading frame of uncertain function. With V trimmed by 5 bases and J by 3 bases, 9 bases remained unmatched. The CDR3 contains 15 residues. CDR3 coding DNA: TGTGCCAGAAGGGACAGGGAGGACTGGGACACTGAAGCTTTCTTT. It is translated as CARRDREDWDTEAFF.

The chain carries TRBV7-9 and TRBJ2-3; 7 nucleotides match TRBD1. Germline CDR1 SEHNR, CDR2 FQNEAQ (reference sequence). The CDR3 runs 14 residues. Germline trimming cut 1 base from V and 4 bases from J; bases unmatched to any gene: 2. CDR3 in amino acids: CASSLDRGSDTQYF. For the CDR3, the DNA is TGTGCCAGCAGCTTAGACAGGGGCTCAGATACGCAGTATTTT.

This clone appeared a single time. CDR3 bases: TGTGCCAGCAGCCCGCGTAGTCAGGGCCCCTACCTCTACGAGCAGTACTTC. This sequence encodes CASSPRSQGPYLYEQYF. V is TRBV7-8 and J is TRBJ2-7, with TRBD1 as a possible D gene (5 bases). The CDR3 runs 17 residues. V was clipped by 5 bases and J by 3 bases, with 23 bases between them. Germline V gives CDR1 SGHVS, CDR2 FQNEAQ.

V gene TRBV28 combines with J gene TRBJ1-3; D unresolved. Germline CDR1 MDHEN, CDR2 SYDVKM. V was cut by 6 bases and J by 2 bases, with 17 bases left in between. The CDR3 has 16 amino acids. CDR3 protein: CASSPYTGDAGNTIYF. The CDR3 DNA reads as TGTGCCAGCAGCCCGTACACGGGTGACGCTGGAAACACCATATATTTT.

This clone has a handful of counts. In DNA form, the CDR3 reads TGTGCCAGCAGCTTAGAGGCTCTAGCGGTGCCGAGGGGCACAAATGAGCAGTTCTTC. Residues: CASSLEALAVPRGTNEQFF. The chain recombines TRBV11-2 with TRBJ2-1, with TRBD2 matching over 7 bases. This CDR3 contains 19 residues. With V trimmed by 0 bases and J by 7 bases, 18 bases remained unmatched. In germline, CDR1 is SGHAT, CDR2 FQNNGV.

The sample holds one count of this clone. The chain carries TRBV4-2 and TRBJ2-7, with D possibly TRBD2 on 5 matching bases. CDR1 and CDR2 (germline): LGHNA, YNFKEQ. The V end was cut by 4 bases, the J end by 3 bases, with 22 bases between. This CDR3 region has 17 residues. CDR3 protein: CASSPSRGLDADYEQYF. CDR3 sequence (DNA): TGTGCCAGCAGCCCCTCGAGAGGGCTTGACGCCGACTACGAGCAGTACTTC.

The V call is TRBV7-2, the J call TRBJ2-3; 8 bases match TRBD2. V trimming: 5 bases; J trimming: 0 bases; junction bases outside the gene matches: 10. There are 17 residues in the CDR3. Germline V gives CDR1 SGHTA, CDR2 FQGNSA. The CDR3 region has the DNA TGTGCCAGCAGCCCCTCGGGGGGGGGCCCTAGCACAGATACGCAGTATTTT. Translated, it gives CASSPSGGGPSTDTQYF.

This rearrangement joins TRBV28 to TRBJ1-3; D unresolved. V lost 6 bases to trimming and J lost 8 bases, with 11 bases between them. The CDR3 loop spans 12 amino acids. Germline CDR1 and CDR2: MDHEN and SYDVKM. Here the CDR3 reads CASSLTRDTIYF. The DNA for the CDR3 is TGTGCCAGCAGCCTGACCCGGGACACCATATATTTT.

The gene calls are TRBV28 and TRBJ1-5; 9 bases align to TRBD1. V was pared by 6 bases and J by 7 bases, with 13 bases of the junction left unmatched. The CDR3 runs 16 residues. Germline CDR1 MDHEN, CDR2 SYDVKM. CDR3 sequence: CASSLSGTGSWQPQHF. In DNA, the CDR3 is TGTGCCAGCAGCCTTTCCGGGACAGGGTCATGGCAGCCCCAGCATTTT. Together with reference TRBV28 and TRBJ1-5, the CDR3 gives the full variable domain: DVKVTQSSRYLVKRTGEKVFLECVQDMDHENMFWYRQDPGLGLRLIYFSYDVKMKEKGDIPEGYSVSREKKERFSLILESASTNQTSMYLCASSLSGTGSWQPQHFGDGTRLSIL.

The CDR3 region is CASSWGDRGNGYTF. In DNA, the CDR3 is TGCGCCAGCAGCTGGGGGGACAGGGGGAATGGCTACACCTTC. The chain has TRBV5-1 and TRBJ1-2, with TRBD1 matching over 11 bases. Germline V gene data show CDR1 as SGHRS and CDR2 as YFSETQ. The length of the CDR3 is 14 residues. Trimming removed 3 bases from V and 6 bases from J; junction bases left unmatched: 4.

The chain has TRBV7-9 and TRBJ2-5; TRBD2 is a possible D gene (5 bases). The V gene's germline CDR1 is SEHNR and CDR2 FQNEAQ (reference sequence). V shed 6 bases and J shed 4 bases, with 12 bases lying between them. CDR3 size: 13 residues. CDR3 nucleotide sequence: TGTGCCAGCAGTTTGACTACCGGAGAGACCCAGTACTTC. This codes for CASSLTTGETQYF.

The chain joins TRBV7-9 to TRBJ2-2; 8 bases agree with TRBD1. The V gene end was trimmed by 5 bases and the J gene end by 1 base; junction bases not matched to a gene: 3. The CDR3 is 15 amino acids. Germline CDR1 reads SEHNR; CDR2 reads FQNEAQ (reference sequence). The chain's CDR3 is CASSPDRGNTGELFF. CDR3 nucleotides: TGTGCCAGCAGCCCCGACAGGGGGAACACCGGGGAGCTGTTTTTT.

This clone showed up just a few times. This chain joins TRBV14 and TRBJ1-2; D unclear. Deletions cut 4 bases from V and 9 bases from J, with 15 bases between. Germline V gene lookup returns CDR1 SGHDN and CDR2 FVKESK. CDR3 length equals 13 residues. Here the CDR3 reads CASSPGGSASYTF. The DNA for the CDR3 is TGTGCCAGCAGCCCAGGCGGGTCCGCGAGCTACACCTTC.

The chain has TRBV5-1 and TRBJ2-5; TRBD2 aligns across 7 bases. The closer fit of TRBJ2-7 to the DNA end suggests the J call may be wrong. The CDR3 loop spans 14 amino acids. Germline CDR1 reads SGHRS; CDR2 reads YFSETQ. The CDR3 protein is CASSLQSGGDEQYF. The DNA of the CDR3 is TGCGCCAGCAGCTTACAATCGGGGGGAGACGAGCAGTACTTC.

This clone showed up just a few times. This chain uses TRBV7-2 with TRBJ1-5; D is undetermined. V was cut by 5 bases and J by 3 bases, with 5 bases left in between. The germline CDR1 and CDR2 sequences are SGHTA and FQGNSA. The CDR3 spans 12 residues. Here the CDR3 DNA reads TGTGCCAGCAGCATAAACAATCAGCCCCAGCATTTT. Amino acid sequence: CASSINNQPQHF.

The genes are TRBV4-3 and TRBJ1-6; a weak D match, TRBD1 (5 bases). The germline gives CDR1 LGHNA, CDR2 YSLEER. The germline V and J ends were trimmed by 1 base and 4 bases, with 14 bases remaining between them. The CDR3 loop spans 17 amino acids. The CDR3 is CASSQVVGRDYNSPLHF. Here the CDR3 DNA reads TGCGCCAGCAGCCAAGTAGTTGGCAGGGATTATAATTCACCCCTCCACTTT.

With regard to this clone: An end of the junction differs from the germline gene, which may be a read error. V usage is TRBV7-9 and J usage is TRBJ2-7, with D unresolved. CDR3 length equals 16 residues. CDR1 and CDR2 from the germline V gene are SEHNR and FQNEAQ (reference sequence). The chain's CDR3 is CSSSLRPQSNFYEQYF. The CDR3, as DNA: TGTTCCAGCAGCTTACGCCCACAGTCTAACTTCTACGAGCAGTACTTC.

Here the CDR3 reads CASSLGDYGYTF. DNA for the CDR3: TGCGCCAGCAGCTTGGGCGACTATGGCTACACCTTC. V gene TRBV5-1 combines with J gene TRBJ1-2; D gene uncertain. The CDR3 spans 12 residues. The germline V gene has CDR1 SGHRS and CDR2 YFSETQ. V lost 0 bases, J lost 3 bases, and 3 bases lay in between.

The rearrangement links TRBV19 to TRBJ1-5; D possibly corresponds to TRBD1 (6 bases). This CDR3 comprises 15 residues. CDR1 and CDR2 (germline): LNHDA, SQIVND (reference sequence). V was clipped by 9 bases and J by 8 bases, with 23 bases between them. CDR3 sequence: CASLTQGSLGEPQHF. CDR3 sequence (DNA): TGTGCCAGCCTAACGCAGGGGAGCCTCGGGGAGCCCCAGCATTTT. The full variable domain, with the rest looked up from reference TRBV19 and TRBJ1-5, is DGGITQSPKYLFRKEGQNVTLSCEQNLNHDAMYWYRQDPGQGLRLIYYSQIVNDFQKGDIAEGYSVSREKKESFPLTVTSAQKNPTAFYLCASLTQGSLGEPQHFGDGTRLSIL.

The J gene is TRBJ2-1, the V gene TRBV27; 14 bases are a match to TRBD2. Germline loops: CDR1 MNHEY, CDR2 SMNVEV (reference sequence). J gave up 1 base and V 6 bases, and 11 bases lay outside the gene matches. CDR3 length: 19 residues. The CDR3 loop reads CASSPIGLAGGYSYNEQFF. The CDR3 DNA sequence: TGTGCCAGCAGCCCGATCGGACTAGCGGGGGGATATTCCTACAATGAGCAGTTCTTC.

CDR3 coding DNA: TGTGCCAGCAGCTTGACCGGACAGGGAAATTCACCCCTCCACTTT. It codes for CASSLTGQGNSPLHF. J is TRBJ1-6 and V is TRBV11-2, with 8 bases lining up with TRBD1. The CDR3 consists of 15 residues. The V segment lost 3 bases and the J segment 7 bases; nucleotides outside the gene matches: 5. Germline CDR1 is SGHAT and CDR2 is FQNNGV.

This clone appeared once. This chain uses TRBV9 with TRBJ2-1; 8 bases line up with TRBD1. This CDR3 region has 19 residues. Germline CDR1 and CDR2: SGDLS and YYNGEE. V shed 2 bases, J shed 2 bases, and the junction held 15 bases outside the gene matches. The CDR3 sequence is CASSVVQGAHQKTYNEQFF. CDR3 DNA sequence: TGTGCCAGCAGCGTGGTCCAGGGGGCGCACCAAAAGACCTACAATGAGCAGTTCTTC.

This rearrangement joins TRBV30 to TRBJ2-3, with D maybe TRBD1 (7 bases). V was pared by 3 bases and J by 5 bases, with 15 bases between. This CDR3 is built from 14 residues. CDR1 and CDR2 from the germline V gene are GTSNPN and SVGIG (reference sequence). For the CDR3, the DNA is TGTGCCTGGAGCAGGGGGGAACGGATAGATACGCAGTATTTT. It codes for CAWSRGERIDTQYF.

The chain links TRBV4-3 to TRBJ1-2; 8 bases fit TRBD1. Trimming at V came to 1 base and at J to 5 bases, leaving 15 bases not matched to a gene. Germline assignment: CDR1 LGHNA and CDR2 YSLEER. This CDR3 is 18 amino acids long. CDR3 nucleotides: TGCGCCAGCAGCCAAGGATTAGGACGGTACAGGGGGGAGTATGGCTACACCTTC. Residues: CASSQGLGRYRGEYGYTF.